Here is one TCR beta chain with its context. Sequencing used immunoSEQ multiplex PCR; TCRdb keeps in-frame clones, though not all of them. This sample carries more than 110,000 clones, roughly 80% of them seen once, and the ten largest clones take about 4.3%. This sample stems from a study of blood T cell repertoires in COVID-19. Germline CDR1 is WNHNN and CDR2 is SYGVQD (reference sequence). The V end was cut by 0 bases, the J end by 1 base, with 13 bases between. The CDR3 is 16 amino acids. The sequence was obtained from a woman older than 75 with acute or convalescent COVID-19. The rearrangement joins TRBV10-1 to TRBJ2-7; D unresolved. The sample was peripheral blood. CDR3 DNA sequence: TGCGCCAGCAGTGAGTCCACAGTGGAAGCATCCTACGAGCAGTACTTC. Its translation is CASSESTVEASYEQYF.